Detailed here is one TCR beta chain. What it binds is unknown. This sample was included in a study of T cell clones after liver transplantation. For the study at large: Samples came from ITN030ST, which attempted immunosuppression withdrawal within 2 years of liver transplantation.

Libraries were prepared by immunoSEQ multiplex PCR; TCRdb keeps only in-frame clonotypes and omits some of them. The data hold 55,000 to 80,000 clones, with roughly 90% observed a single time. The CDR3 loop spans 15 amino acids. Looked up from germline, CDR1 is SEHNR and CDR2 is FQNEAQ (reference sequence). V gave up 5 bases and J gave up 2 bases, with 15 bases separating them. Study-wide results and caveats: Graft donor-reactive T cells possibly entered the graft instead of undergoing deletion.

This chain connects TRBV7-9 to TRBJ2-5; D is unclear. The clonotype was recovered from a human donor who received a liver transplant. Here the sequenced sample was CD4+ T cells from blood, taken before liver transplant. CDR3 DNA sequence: TGTGCCAGCAGCCCCCGACCGAATTCTCAAGAGACCCAGTACTTC. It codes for CASSPRPNSQETQYF.